The rows below give T cell receptor beta chains drawn from one sample of a study of blood T cell repertoires in COVID-19. Clones were sequenced by immunoSEQ multiplex PCR, and TCRdb holds only the in-frame ones, with some missing. The sample yields approximately 210,000 clones, approximately 81% seen once. Sequencing input: peripheral blood. Source of these receptors: a woman older than 75 with COVID-19, enrolled during active disease. The CDR3 runs from the conserved cysteine through the conserved F or W. Each record gives: V gene, CDR3 length, J gene, D gene, clone size, CDR3 DNA, CDR3 protein. The D gene is left open where the match is weak. Rows may omit the clone size; those that give it use once, few, many or a size class.

v_gene: TRBV7-9
len: 12
j_gene: TRBJ1-1
d_gene: NA
abundance: NA
CDR3nt: TGTGCCAGCAGCTTAGTCAACTCGGAAGCTTTCTTT
CDR3aa: CASSLVNSEAFF

v_gene: TRBV6-5
len: 13
j_gene: TRBJ2-5
d_gene: TRBD1
abundance: NA
CDR3nt: TGTGCCAGCACCGGACAGGTTCAAGAGACCCAGTACTTC
CDR3aa: CASTGQVQETQYF

v_gene: TRBV18
len: 12
j_gene: TRBJ1-1
d_gene: NA
abundance: NA
CDR3nt: TGTGCCAGCTCACCACCGACACTTCAAGCTTTCTTT
CDR3aa: CASSPPTLQAFF

v_gene: TRBV28
len: 16
j_gene: TRBJ1-5
d_gene: TRBD1
abundance: NA
CDR3nt: TGTGCCAGCAGTCCATTGGGACAGGGGTACAATCAGCCCCAGCATTTT
CDR3aa: CASSPLGQGYNQPQHF

v_gene: TRBV4-3
len: 15
j_gene: TRBJ2-7
d_gene: TRBD2
abundance: NA
CDR3nt: TGCGCCAGCAGCCAAGACATAGCGGGGAGATACGAGCAGTACTTC
CDR3aa: CASSQDIAGRYEQYF

v_gene: TRBV3-1/TRBV3-2
len: 16
j_gene: TRBJ2-2
d_gene: TRBD2
abundance: NA
CDR3nt: TGTGCCAGCAGCCAAGGCGGGGGATCGAACACCGGGGAGCTGTTTTTT
CDR3aa: CASSQGGGSNTGELFF

v_gene: TRBV24-1
len: 12
j_gene: TRBJ1-5
d_gene: NA
abundance: NA
CDR3nt: TGTGCCACCGGGGGGATCAATCAGCCCCAGCATTTT
CDR3aa: CATGGINQPQHF

v_gene: TRBV7-8
len: 14
j_gene: TRBJ1-2
d_gene: TRBD1
abundance: NA
CDR3nt: TGTGCCAGCAGCCCGAGGACAGGCAACTATGGCTACACCTTC
CDR3aa: CASSPRTGNYGYTF

v_gene: TRBV6-6
len: 10
j_gene: TRBJ1-6
d_gene: NA
abundance: NA
CDR3nt: TGTGCCAGCGGTCGGACTCCCCTCCACTTT
CDR3aa: CASGRTPLHF

v_gene: TRBV7-9
len: 15
j_gene: TRBJ2-3
d_gene: TRBD2
abundance: NA
CDR3nt: TGTGCCAGCAGCTTAGCTCTAGCGGGGGGGCCAAAACAGTATTTT
CDR3aa: CASSLALAGGPKQYF

v_gene: TRBV7-9
len: 16
j_gene: TRBJ1-1
d_gene: TRBD1
abundance: NA
CDR3nt: TGTGCCAGCAGTCCCCAAGCTCGGACAGGGGGTACTGAAGCTTTCTTT
CDR3aa: CASSPQARTGGTEAFF

v_gene: TRBV13
len: 16
j_gene: TRBJ1-2
d_gene: TRBD1
abundance: NA
CDR3nt: TGTGCCAGCAGCTTGCACCGGGACAGGGGCAGGGGAGGCTACACCTTC
CDR3aa: CASSLHRDRGRGGYTF

v_gene: TRBV28
len: 16
j_gene: TRBJ2-7
d_gene: NA
abundance: few
CDR3nt: TGTGCCAGCACTATCAATCGGGGTAGCGGAGACTACGAGCAGTACTTC
CDR3aa: CASTINRGSGDYEQYF

v_gene: TRBV19
len: 13
j_gene: TRBJ2-1
d_gene: NA
abundance: once
CDR3nt: TGTGCCAGCGCCGAAGGCGCGGGGAATGAGCAGTTCTTC
CDR3aa: CASAEGAGNEQFF

v_gene: TRBV28
len: 17
j_gene: TRBJ1-4
d_gene: NA
abundance: NA
CDR3nt: TGTGCCAGCAGCCAGGACAGCACGTGGACAACTAATGAAAAACTGTTTTTT
CDR3aa: CASSQDSTWTTNEKLFF

v_gene: TRBV18
len: 16
j_gene: TRBJ1-1
d_gene: NA
abundance: NA
CDR3nt: TGTGCCAGCTCACCACCGGTGGGCCCAATGAACACTGAAGCTTTCTTT
CDR3aa: CASSPPVGPMNTEAFF

v_gene: TRBV3-1/TRBV3-2
len: 16
j_gene: TRBJ2-3
d_gene: TRBD2
abundance: NA
CDR3nt: TGTGCCAGCAGCCAAGTACTAGCGGGGGCCGGAGATACGCAGTATTTT
CDR3aa: CASSQVLAGAGDTQYF

v_gene: TRBV18
len: 14
j_gene: TRBJ2-5
d_gene: NA
abundance: NA
CDR3nt: TGTGCCAGCTCACCACCCGGGGAACGCGGGACCCAGTACTTC
CDR3aa: CASSPPGERGTQYF

v_gene: TRBV5-1
len: 13
j_gene: TRBJ2-7
d_gene: TRBD2
abundance: NA
CDR3nt: TGCGCCAGCAAGCGGGAGTTGATCGACGAGCAGTACTTC
CDR3aa: CASKRELIDEQYF

v_gene: TRBV28
len: 16
j_gene: TRBJ2-5
d_gene: TRBD2
abundance: NA
CDR3nt: TGTGCCAGCAGGACCGGGACTAGCGGAATACAAGAGACCCAGTACTTC
CDR3aa: CASRTGTSGIQETQYF

v_gene: TRBV25-1
len: 15
j_gene: TRBJ2-3
d_gene: NA
abundance: NA
CDR3nt: TGTGCCAGCAGTGAATCGGGTTACCGCACAGATACGCAGTATTTT
CDR3aa: CASSESGYRTDTQYF

v_gene: TRBV6-5
len: 14
j_gene: TRBJ2-1
d_gene: NA
abundance: NA
CDR3nt: TGTGCCAGCATAACGGGGGTTCCCTACAATGAGCAGTTCTTC
CDR3aa: CASITGVPYNEQFF

v_gene: TRBV12-3/TRBV12-4
len: 12
j_gene: TRBJ1-5
d_gene: NA
abundance: NA
CDR3nt: TGTGCCAGCAGACAGGGTCCCCAGCCCCAGCATTTT
CDR3aa: CASRQGPQPQHF

v_gene: TRBV19
len: 13
j_gene: TRBJ2-1
d_gene: NA
abundance: few
CDR3nt: TGTGCCAGTAGTGAGTTGGGGGGCAATGAGCAGTTCTTC
CDR3aa: CASSELGGNEQFF

v_gene: TRBV5-1
len: 15
j_gene: TRBJ2-1
d_gene: NA
abundance: NA
CDR3nt: TGCGCCAGCAGCCGCGGGGAGTACTCCTACAATGAGCAGTTCTTC
CDR3aa: CASSRGEYSYNEQFF

v_gene: TRBV30
len: 14
j_gene: TRBJ2-6
d_gene: NA
abundance: NA
CDR3nt: TGTGCCTGGAGTGCATCAGGGGGGGCCAACGTCCTGACTTTC
CDR3aa: CAWSASGGANVLTF

v_gene: TRBV28
len: 17
j_gene: TRBJ2-1
d_gene: NA
abundance: few
CDR3nt: TGTGCCAGCAGTTTGTCCCCAGGGGCCAGCTCCTACAATGAGCAGTTCTTC
CDR3aa: CASSLSPGASSYNEQFF

v_gene: TRBV19
len: 11
j_gene: TRBJ1-2
d_gene: NA
abundance: NA
CDR3nt: TGTGCCAGTACCAGTTTTGATGGCTACACCTTC
CDR3aa: CASTSFDGYTF

v_gene: TRBV19
len: 14
j_gene: TRBJ1-2
d_gene: NA
abundance: NA
CDR3nt: TGTGCCAGTAGTATGGGGGACACTAACTATGGCTACACCTTC
CDR3aa: CASSMGDTNYGYTF

v_gene: TRBV28
len: 14
j_gene: TRBJ1-2
d_gene: TRBD1
abundance: NA
CDR3nt: TGTGCCAGCTTGCAAGGCGGACAGGGCTATGGCTACACCTTC
CDR3aa: CASLQGGQGYGYTF

v_gene: TRBV7-8
len: 12
j_gene: TRBJ2-5
d_gene: NA
abundance: NA
CDR3nt: TGTGCCAGCAGCTTAGTAGTCGAGACCCAGTACTTC
CDR3aa: CASSLVVETQYF

v_gene: TRBV5-1
len: 17
j_gene: TRBJ2-2
d_gene: TRBD2
abundance: NA
CDR3nt: TGCGCCAGCTACGGGCTAGCGGGGGCCCGGGACACCGGGGAGCTGTTTTTT
CDR3aa: CASYGLAGARDTGELFF

v_gene: TRBV4-1
len: 14
j_gene: TRBJ1-5
d_gene: NA
abundance: NA
CDR3nt: TGCGCCAGCAGCCAAGGGAGGGTGAATCAGCCCCAGCATTTT
CDR3aa: CASSQGRVNQPQHF

v_gene: TRBV29-1
len: 13
j_gene: TRBJ1-1
d_gene: NA
abundance: NA
CDR3nt: TGCAGCGTTGAAGAACAGACGAACACTGAAGCTTTCTTT
CDR3aa: CSVEEQTNTEAFF

v_gene: TRBV5-1
len: 15
j_gene: TRBJ1-5
d_gene: TRBD1
abundance: NA
CDR3nt: TGCGCCAGCAGCACCGACGGGACAGCAAATCAGCCCCAGCATTTT
CDR3aa: CASSTDGTANQPQHF

v_gene: TRBV24-1
len: 15
j_gene: TRBJ1-2
d_gene: TRBD1
abundance: once
CDR3nt: TGTGCCACCAGTGATGACGGGACAGGGATTCGTGGCTACACCTTC
CDR3aa: CATSDDGTGIRGYTF

v_gene: TRBV7-2
len: 16
j_gene: TRBJ1-1
d_gene: NA
abundance: NA
CDR3nt: TGTGCCAGCAGCCTACAGGTCCTTCCCGTAAACACTGAAGCTTTCTTT
CDR3aa: CASSLQVLPVNTEAFF

v_gene: TRBV19
len: 14
j_gene: TRBJ1-1
d_gene: NA
abundance: once
CDR3nt: TGTGCCAGTAGTATTTCAGGGGTGAACACTGAAGCTTTCTTT
CDR3aa: CASSISGVNTEAFF

v_gene: TRBV9
len: 16
j_gene: TRBJ1-3
d_gene: NA
abundance: once
CDR3nt: TGTGCCAGCAGCGTAGAAACGGGAGTCTCTGGAAACACCATATATTTT
CDR3aa: CASSVETGVSGNTIYF

v_gene: TRBV19
len: 15
j_gene: TRBJ2-1
d_gene: TRBD1
abundance: once
CDR3nt: TGTGCCAGTAGTAGGGGGACAGGGACCGTCAATGAGCAGTTCTTC
CDR3aa: CASSRGTGTVNEQFF

v_gene: TRBV28
len: 13
j_gene: TRBJ1-3
d_gene: TRBD1
abundance: NA
CDR3nt: TGTGCCAGCAGTTATACAGGGGAGGACACCATATATTTT
CDR3aa: CASSYTGEDTIYF

v_gene: TRBV18
len: 18
j_gene: TRBJ2-6
d_gene: TRBD2
abundance: few
CDR3nt: TGTGCCAGCTCACCAGTGACTAGCGGGGGCTCTGGGGCCAACGTCCTGACTTTC
CDR3aa: CASSPVTSGGSGANVLTF

v_gene: TRBV6-6
len: 13
j_gene: TRBJ2-3
d_gene: NA
abundance: NA
CDR3nt: TGTGCCAGCAGTTACAGCAGCACAGATACGCAGTATTTT
CDR3aa: CASSYSSTDTQYF

v_gene: TRBV23-1
len: 15
j_gene: TRBJ2-5
d_gene: NA
abundance: NA
CDR3nt: TGCGCCAGCAGTCAATCGAAAGCGTACCAAGAGACCCAGTACTTC
CDR3aa: CASSQSKAYQETQYF

v_gene: TRBV9
len: 14
j_gene: TRBJ2-1
d_gene: TRBD2
abundance: NA
CDR3nt: TGTGCCAGCAGCGTCACTAGCGGGGGTAGGGAGCAGTTCTTC
CDR3aa: CASSVTSGGREQFF

v_gene: TRBV6-5
len: 15
j_gene: TRBJ1-1
d_gene: NA
abundance: many
CDR3nt: TGTGCCAGCAGTCCGAACACAGGGCTGGCCACTGAAGCTTTCTTT
CDR3aa: CASSPNTGLATEAFF